Below, one T cell receptor beta chain is given with its context. Its antigen is currently unknown. The entry originates in a study of CD8 T cells in Susac syndrome. As for the study in general: Among sequenced Susac syndrome patients, more than five had active disease and 8 or 9 were in remission.

Study-level points and caveats: As the study acknowledged, the number of individuals who were part of its TCR sequencing and HLA analysis was relatively small.

The RNA input was 0.5 to 1 ug, and it was reverse transcribed with random hexamers. TCRdb ran MiXCR on the immunoSEQ multiplex PCR reads and lists one entry per CDR3 protein. In the table there are some 210,000 distinct CDR3 sequences, 94% of which are singletons. The CDR3 has 12 residues. CDR1 SGHTA and CDR2 FQGNSA come from the germline V gene. V was shortened by 2 bases and J by 6 bases, with 8 bases between the two germline ends. V and J are TRBV7-2 and TRBJ2-7, with D hard to call. Sample: CD4+ T cells from PBMCs. The sequence derives from a human donor with Susac syndrome. CDR3 nucleotide sequence: TGTGCCAGCAGCTTACAGGAGACCGAGCAGTACTTC. This translates into CASSLQETEQYF.